Following are 31 T cell receptor beta chains from one sample sequenced in a study of pediatric ulcerative colitis. TCRdb keeps only in-frame clones here, not all; method: immunoSEQ multiplex PCR. The table records some 60,000 clones, around 80% of them present only once. The source material was blood. The receptors come from a boy between 10 and 17 years old with moderate ulcerative colitis.

This sequence joins TRBV6-5 and TRBJ2-1; D may match TRBD1 or TRBD2 (6 bases each). Trimming stripped 2 bases from V and 2 bases from J, with 13 bases between. The germline V gene has CDR1 MNHEY and CDR2 SVGAGI. This CDR3 comprises 16 residues. CDR3 sequence (DNA): TGTGCCAGCAGTTACGAGGGGGGTAGGGCCTACAATGAGCAGTTCTTC. The encoded protein is CASSYEGGRAYNEQFF.

The chain is built from TRBV11-2 and TRBJ2-7; no clear D gene. CDR3 size: 17 residues. Trimming removed 5 bases from V and 2 bases from J, with 22 bases in between. Germline CDR1 SGHAT, CDR2 FQNNGV. This CDR3 is CASSPISRRTNTYEQYF. CDR3 DNA: TGTGCCAGCAGCCCCATATCGAGGCGAACCAACACCTACGAGCAGTACTTC.

V usage is TRBV19 and J usage is TRBJ2-2, with 8 positions matching TRBD2. The CDR3 consists of 13 residues. In germline, CDR1 is LNHDA, CDR2 SQIVND (reference sequence). Trimming took 6 bases from V and 7 from J; bases not matched to a gene: 4. CDR3 bases: TGTGCCAGTAGGTCGGGACTAGTCGGGGAGCTGTTTTTT. Protein: CASRSGLVGELFF.

This clone was seen more than once but under ten times. This chain connects TRBV7-9 to TRBJ1-3; 8 bases agree with TRBD1. The CDR3 runs 16 residues. Per germline, CDR1 SEHNR and CDR2 FQNEAQ (reference sequence). Trimming removed 5 bases from V and 0 bases from J; junction bases left unmatched: 6. This CDR3 is CASSRDRMLSGNTIYF. The CDR3 coding sequence is TGTGCCAGCAGCAGGGACAGGATGCTCTCTGGAAACACCATATATTTT.

V is TRBV6-5 and J is TRBJ1-1; D is perhaps TRBD1 (5 bases). The CDR3 length is 14 residues. Trimming pared 5 bases from V and 7 bases from J, leaving 17 bases between. The germline gives CDR1 MNHEY, CDR2 SVGAGI. CDR3 protein: CASSKAGGTGEAFF. In nucleotides, the CDR3 is TGTGCCAGCAGTAAAGCCGGGGGTACGGGTGAAGCTTTCTTT.

The sample holds a few counts of this clone. CDR3 DNA: TGCGCCAGCAGCGGAACAGGGTGGACGAACACTGAAGCTTTCTTT. It codes for CASSGTGWTNTEAFF. J is TRBJ1-1 and V is TRBV5-1, with a weak D call TRBD1 (6 bases). The CDR3 spans 15 residues. V lost 4 bases and J 1 base, leaving 14 bases between the germline ends. The germline CDR1 and CDR2 sequences are SGHRS and YFSETQ.

The chain recombines TRBV9 with TRBJ2-7; 7 nucleotides match TRBD2. This CDR3 has 18 amino acids. V lost 4 bases to trimming and J lost 0 bases; unmatched junction nucleotides: 16. Looked up from germline, CDR1 is SGDLS and CDR2 is YYNGEE. CDR3: CASSPRYGRTARSYEQYF. The CDR3 coding sequence is TGTGCCAGCAGCCCCCGCTACGGGAGGACCGCCCGCTCCTACGAGCAGTACTTC.

This clone was observed a few times. This chain links TRBV4-1 with TRBJ1-2; TRBD1 matches at 9 bases. Trimming removed 1 base from V and 5 bases from J; junction bases left unmatched: 2. The CDR3 sequence is 14 residues long. Germline-derived CDR1 and CDR2 are MGHRA and YSYEKL. Here the CDR3 reads CASSQVGQGYGYTF. DNA for the CDR3: TGCGCCAGCAGCCAAGTCGGACAGGGGTATGGCTACACCTTC.

CDR3 amino acids: CASSLGWSGRAFSYNEQFF. The CDR3 nucleotides are TGTGCCAGCAGCTTAGGATGGAGCGGGCGGGCCTTCTCCTACAATGAGCAGTTCTTC. The V gene is TRBV11-1, the J gene TRBJ2-1; possibly TRBD2 for D (6 bases). The CDR3 length is 19 residues. Trimming took 1 base from V and 0 from J, leaving 19 bases between them. Germline V gene sequence: CDR1 SGHAT, CDR2 FQDESV (reference sequence).

The chain joins TRBV7-9 to TRBJ2-3, with D possibly matching TRBD2 (6 bases). Germline V gives CDR1 SEHNR, CDR2 FQNEAQ (reference sequence). The CDR3 has 14 amino acids. Trimming took off 10 bases at V and 0 bases at J, with 14 bases between the two ends. Here the CDR3 DNA reads TGTGCCATCACTAGCATTTCTAGCACAGATACGCAGTATTTT. Protein product: CAITSISSTDTQYF.

The V call is TRBV7-2, the J call TRBJ2-7, with 9 positions matching TRBD1. V was clipped by 2 bases and J by 10 bases; unmatched bases: 3. CDR3 length: 12 amino acids. Germline lookup yields CDR1 SGHTA and CDR2 FQGNSA. The CDR3 reads CASSLMDRGQYF. CDR3 DNA: TGTGCCAGCAGCTTAATGGACAGGGGTCAGTACTTC.

The V gene is TRBV11-2, the J gene TRBJ1-2, with 7 bases identical to TRBD1. Germline CDR1 and CDR2: SGHAT and FQNNGV. J was trimmed by 4 bases and V by 6 bases; bases with no gene match: 5. The CDR3 sequence is 13 residues long. Here the CDR3 reads CASRETGSYGYTF. The CDR3 nucleotides read TGTGCCAGCAGGGAGACAGGGTCCTATGGCTACACCTTC.

This clone was detected a few times. The chain carries TRBV7-2 and TRBJ1-3; D is unresolved. The V gene lost 4 bases and the J gene lost 0 bases, with 13 bases spanning the gap. From germline, CDR1 is SGHTA and CDR2 FQGNSA. This CDR3 has 16 residues. In nucleotides, the CDR3 is TGTGCCAGCAGCTCACACCGGACTACCTCTGGAAACACCATATATTTT. Residues: CASSSHRTTSGNTIYF.

J is TRBJ2-7 and V is TRBV7-9; TRBD2 matches at 8 bases. Germline CDR1 reads SEHNR; CDR2 reads FQNEAQ (reference sequence). V was clipped by 4 bases and J by 3 bases; unmatched bases: 5. The CDR3 is made up of 14 amino acids. CDR3 nucleotide sequence: TGTGCCAGCAGCTCCAACGGGGGGGACTACGAGCAGTACTTC. This translates into CASSSNGGDYEQYF. Looking up the rest from reference TRBV7-9 and TRBJ2-7 gives the full variable domain: DTGVSQNPRHKITKRGQNVTFRCDPISEHNRLYWYRQTLGQGPEFLTYFQNEAQLEKSRLLSDRFSAERPKGSFSTLEIQRTEQGDSAMYLCASSSNGGDYEQYFGPGTRLTVT.

This clone was recorded once. The rearrangement joins TRBV27 to TRBJ1-3, with a weak D call TRBD1 (5 bases). V shed 5 bases and J shed 1 base, with 9 bases lying between them. CDR1 and CDR2 from the germline V gene are MNHEY and SMNVEV (reference sequence). CDR3 length: 14 amino acids. CDR3 in amino acids: CASSRTGSGNTIYF. CDR3 DNA: TGTGCCAGCAGTCGAACAGGATCTGGAAACACCATATATTTT.

The V call is TRBV19, the J call TRBJ1-2, with D maybe TRBD1 (6 bases). The CDR3 length is 16 residues. The germline V gene encodes CDR1 LNHDA and CDR2 SQIVND (reference sequence). Trimming removed 6 bases at V and 4 bases at J, with 21 bases between. CDR3 sequence: CASRSGAAVSGYGYTF. In DNA, the CDR3 is TGTGCCAGTAGGTCAGGGGCAGCGGTGTCAGGCTATGGCTACACCTTC.

V gene TRBV19 combines with J gene TRBJ1-1, with D uncertain. The germline V gene has CDR1 LNHDA and CDR2 SQIVND (reference sequence). The CDR3 loop spans 11 amino acids. Trimming took 5 bases from V and 8 from J, leaving 9 bases between them. For the CDR3, the DNA is TGTGCCAGTAGTGACCTATTGGAAGCTTTCTTT. Its translation is CASSDLLEAFF.

The V call is TRBV7-3, the J call TRBJ1-1; D is undetermined. CDR1 SGHTA and CDR2 FQGTGA come from the germline V gene. V was pared by 5 bases and J by 4 bases, with 11 bases between. The CDR3 contains 13 residues. The DNA of the CDR3 is TGTGCCAGCAGCGTCACAGATGGCACTGAAGCTTTCTTT. It encodes CASSVTDGTEAFF. Looking up the rest from reference TRBV7-3 and TRBJ1-1 gives the full variable domain: GAGVSQTPSNKVTEKGKYVELRCDPISGHTALYWYRQSLGQGPEFLIYFQGTGAADDSGLPNDRFFAVRPEGSVSTLKIQRTERGDSAVYLCASSVTDGTEAFFGQGTRLTVV.

On this clone itself: The CDR3 carries no conserved terminal phenylalanine or tryptophan, so it likely arises from a read error. The DNA is omitted, as the CDR3 cannot be located on it reliably, and the CDR3 follows TCRdb's listing. The V gene is TRBV14, the J gene TRBJ1-2. The CDR3 is 11 residues long, ends included. CDR1 SGHDN and CDR2 FVKESK come from the germline V gene. The CDR3 protein is CASSPKVGCRL.

The chain joins TRBV5-1 to TRBJ2-2, with 15 bases that match TRBD2. The germline V gene has CDR1 SGHRS and CDR2 YFSETQ. The CDR3 extends over 19 amino acids. Trimming took 3 bases from V and 3 from J; bases not matched to a gene: 9. CDR3: CASSSGLAGGTGDTGELFF. In DNA, the CDR3 is TGCGCCAGCAGCTCTGGACTAGCGGGAGGGACGGGGGACACCGGGGAGCTGTTTTTT.

The chain carries TRBV6-5 and TRBJ1-2, with D possibly being TRBD1 (6 bases). The CDR3 extends over 12 amino acids. The ends were cut back, 5 bases at V and 13 bases at J, with 17 bases in the middle. Germline V gene lookup returns CDR1 MNHEY and CDR2 SVGAGI. The CDR3 region has the DNA TGTGCCAGCAGTCCCCCCCCTGGACAGCTCACCTTC. Translated, it gives CASSPPPGQLTF.

A few counts support this clone. The chain links TRBV5-5 to TRBJ1-5, with a tentative D call TRBD1 (6 bases). V was trimmed by 0 bases and J by 6 bases, leaving 16 bases between them. Germline CDR1 is SGHKS and CDR2 is YYEKEE (reference sequence). This CDR3 spans 16 amino acids. The CDR3 DNA follows: TGTGCCAGCAGCTTGGTCGTAGCGGGGGCGGGTCAGCCCCAGCATTTT. It specifies CASSLVVAGAGQPQHF.

The chain joins TRBV2 to TRBJ2-7; 8 bases match TRBD1. Germline assignment: CDR1 SNHLY and CDR2 FYNNEI. Trimming at V came to 8 bases and at J to 3 bases, leaving 15 bases not matched to a gene. There are 16 residues in the CDR3. This chain's CDR3 is CASRRATGGRGYEQYF. CDR3 nucleotides: TGTGCCAGCCGACGAGCTACAGGGGGTCGGGGCTACGAGCAGTACTTC.

The chain links TRBV9 to TRBJ2-2; D not resolved. The CDR3 has 14 residues. With 2 bases removed from V and 3 bases from J, the gap between germline ends came to 8 bases. Germline lookup yields CDR1 SGDLS and CDR2 YYNGEE. The CDR3 region has the DNA TGTGCCAGCAGCGTCACCACAGACACCGGGGAGCTGTTTTTT. It yields the protein CASSVTTDTGELFF.

The V call is TRBV19, the J call TRBJ1-5, with TRBD1 matching over 10 bases. This CDR3 has 17 residues. V lost 5 bases to trimming and J lost 7 bases; unmatched junction nucleotides: 14. Germline CDR1 is LNHDA and CDR2 is SQIVND (reference sequence). The CDR3: CASSSIIGQGGKQPQHF. The CDR3 region has the DNA TGTGCCAGTAGTTCGATCATAGGACAGGGGGGAAAACAGCCCCAGCATTTT.

This clone was observed once. This chain connects TRBV5-6 to TRBJ2-5; TRBD2 aligns across 9 bases. The length of the CDR3 is 16 residues. CDR1 SGHDT and CDR2 YYEEEE come from the germline V gene. The V gene end was trimmed by 4 bases and the J gene end by 4 bases; junction bases not matched to a gene: 11. Here the CDR3 reads CASSERAGGPLETQYF. CDR3 nucleotides: TGTGCCAGCAGCGAGCGGGCGGGGGGGCCCTTAGAGACCCAGTACTTC. The full variable domain, completed using reference TRBV5-6 and TRBJ2-5, is DAGVTQSPTHLIKTRGQQVTLRCSPKSGHDTVSWYQQALGQGPQFIFQYYEEEERQRGNFPDRFSGHQFPNYSSELNVNALLLGDSALYLCASSERAGGPLETQYFGPGTRLLVL.

The J gene is TRBJ2-1, the V gene TRBV7-2; D unresolved. The CDR3 is 15 residues long. Trimming left V 3 bases short and J 2 bases short, with 11 bases between. The germline V gene has CDR1 SGHTA and CDR2 FQGNSA. CDR3 protein: CASSFGRITYNEQFF. CDR3 DNA sequence: TGTGCCAGCAGCTTCGGACGGATCACCTACAATGAGCAGTTCTTC.

The V call is TRBV5-1, the J call TRBJ2-7; TRBD2 matches at 7 bases. Germline CDR1 and CDR2: SGHRS and YFSETQ. Germline trimming cut 3 bases from V and 3 bases from J; bases unmatched to any gene: 3. The CDR3 length is 13 residues. CDR3 region: CASSWGDYYEQYF. The CDR3, as DNA: TGCGCCAGCAGCTGGGGGGACTACTACGAGCAGTACTTC.

The V and J genes are TRBV25-1 and TRBJ2-7; possibly TRBD1 or TRBD2 for D (7 bases each). This CDR3 has 13 amino acids. The germline gives CDR1 MGHDK, CDR2 SYGVNS. CDR3: CATSGGGPYEQYF. DNA of the CDR3: TGTGCGACTTCAGGGGGGGGTCCCTACGAGCAGTACTTC.

The J gene is TRBJ1-5, the V gene TRBV4-1; D unresolved. CDR3 length: 16 amino acids. V lost 1 base and J lost 3, with 13 bases in between. Germline V CDR1 and CDR2: MGHRA, YSYEKL. CDR3 in DNA: TGCGCCAGCAGCCAAGTTAGGACGGCTAACAATCAGCCCCAGCATTTT. This translates into CASSQVRTANNQPQHF.

J is TRBJ1-3 and V is TRBV6-5, with D hard to call. The germline CDR1 and CDR2 sequences are MNHEY and SVGAGI. V lost 4 bases and J lost 4, with 8 bases in between. The CDR3 consists of 13 residues. CDR3 in amino acids: CASSSAGGNTIYF. In DNA, the CDR3 is TGTGCCAGCAGTTCCGCCGGGGGAAACACCATATATTTT.